Only a few counts were recorded for the clone carrying this T cell receptor (beta chain). What it binds is not known. This record comes from a study of response to subunit inactivated influenza vaccine. Findings and limits, study-wide: Authors suggested seasonal influenza vaccinations each recruit few new T cells.

Using its own MiXCR run on the RT-PCR reads, TCRdb lists one record per CDR3 protein. Among roughly 520,000 distinct CDR3 sequences listed, about 25% were seen once. Per germline, CDR1 LNHNV and CDR2 YYDKDF (reference sequence). V gave up 6 bases and J gave up 4 bases, with 29 bases separating them. The CDR3 consists of 19 residues. The V and J genes are TRBV15 and TRBJ2-3, with a weak D call TRBD2 (5 bases). This specimen consisted of CD4+ T cells sorted from PBMCs, obtained roughly 5 days after vaccination. The clonotype was recovered from a man between 50 and 59 years old who received an inactivated influenza vaccine. The CDR3 coding sequence is TGTGCCACCAGGCAGGTTGGGTCCGGGAACCCTCTGTTTTCAGATACGCAGTATTTT. This encodes CATRQVGSGNPLFSDTQYF.